This T cell receptor (beta chain) was captured by sequencing in a study of blood T cell repertoires in COVID-19. Study-wide context: Researchers got acute and convalescent COVID-19 samples from the United States, Italy and Spain. Sample material is recorded as cDNA or gDNA derived from T cells, B-cell-depleted T cells, or PBMCs.

Data came from immunoSEQ multiplex PCR; TCRdb stores just in-frame clones and leaves some out. The data hold about 92,000 clones, with roughly 80% observed a single time. This CDR3 spans 15 amino acids. The trim removed 2 bases at V and 2 bases at J, leaving 0 bases unmatched. Germline assignment: CDR1 MNHEY and CDR2 SVGAGI. The rearrangement links TRBV6-5 to TRBJ2-6; TRBD2 matches at 7 bases. This sequence was found in a woman aged 80 or older with active or convalescent COVID-19. Sequenced material: peripheral blood. The CDR3 DNA is TGTGCCAGCAGTTACGCGGGAGCTGGGGCCAACGTCCTGACTTTC. Protein: CASSYAGAGANVLTF.